This TCR beta chain comes out of a study of blood T cell repertoires in COVID-19 (dated by TCRdb to 2019 to 2021). In the study overall: The collaborator samples originated in the United States, Italy and Spain and spanned the acute and convalescent phases of COVID-19. The repertoires were released in a freely available public database meant as a resource for research on the immune response to SARS-CoV-2. Where available, HLA class I and class II types were obtained from metadata supplied by the sample provider rather than from assay-based typing. Deeply sampled blood TCRbeta repertoires from subjects exposed to, actively infected with, or recovered from COVID-19 were included in the dataset. The prospective study material was composed of cDNA or gDNA derived from T cells, B-cell-depleted T cells, or PBMCs. Sample metadata almost always included a de-identified subject ID, COVID-19 status, age in years and sex. The samples were drawn from two sources: the first 160 participants of the ongoing ImmuneRACE study, and 950 to 1,500 subjects contributed by 6 global collaborators.

Overall results and qualifications from the work: How much clinical and demographic metadata was included differed by source and by participant, and the metadata was provided uncurated.

Note on this clone: Its binding antigen is unknown. No quality values exist for individual bases; no much larger clone is one base distant.

TCRbeta CDR3 regions were amplified from genomic DNA by means of the immunoSEQ Assay, a bias-controlled multiplex PCR. In the authors' own workflow: Nucleated cell counts per sample were estimated from amplification of reference gene primers within the assay. To quantify the absolute abundance of each unique TCRbeta CDR3 rearrangement, sequence reads were collapsed and filtered. For each sample, productive Simpson clonality was calculated by taking the square root of Simpson's diversity index across productive rearrangements. Not all clones reach the TCRdb copy of this immuneACCESS table, which keeps in-frame sequences only. Checked studies attribute under half of the gap to unresolved V genes and leave the rest unexplained. That table gives V, J and clone size, and the DNA gave D and trimming. This sample is represented by around 30,000 clones; over 80% of them were singletons. 5% to 7% of the sample belongs to the ten largest clones.

Each collaborating institution followed its own protocols to collect whole blood in K2EDTA tubes. Collaborator samples were shipped for TCRbeta analysis as frozen whole blood, isolated PBMCs, or DNA extracted from either sample type. This TCR was sampled from a human donor in a cohort sampled during active COVID-19. The source material was peripheral blood.

The CDR3 in this case is CASSHEQANTEAFF. The sequenced DNA is TGTGCCAGCAGTCATGAACAGGCGAACACTGAAGCTTTCTTT. The chain is assembled from TRBV6-5 and TRBJ1-1; TRBD1 is a weak D gene call, 5 bases matching. From a lookup of the germline V gene, CDR1 and CDR2 are MNHEY and SVGAGI. From the cysteine through the phenylalanine, the CDR3 covers 14 amino acids. Only CDR3 DNA is held: 42 bases, read in frame from base 1. The V and J ends are trimmed by 5 bases and 1 base, leaving 11 bases between them.